A single sample is the source of the 21 T cell receptor beta chains below, sequenced in a study of blood T cell repertoires in COVID-19. Produced via immunoSEQ multiplex PCR; TCRdb's table is partial and in-frame only. The profile shows around 200,000 clones, roughly 90% of them singletons. The specimen sequenced was PBMCs or T cells enriched from blood (not recorded which). Receptors were obtained from a woman younger than 35 who had recovered from COVID-19.

The V and J genes are TRBV6-5 and TRBJ1-6; unclear D gene. The CDR3 length is 15 residues. The V gene lost 5 bases and the J gene lost 0 bases, with 8 bases spanning the gap. Germline-derived CDR1 and CDR2 are MNHEY and SVGAGI. This CDR3 reads CASSPMSSYNSPLHF. CDR3 nucleotide sequence: TGTGCCAGCAGTCCCATGAGCTCCTATAATTCACCCCTCCACTTT.

The chain is built from TRBV18 and TRBJ2-1; maybe TRBD2 (6 bases). Looked up from germline, CDR1 is KGHSH and CDR2 is LQKENI. This CDR3 has 17 residues. The V end was cut by 0 bases, the J end by 1 base, with 13 bases between. Here the CDR3 DNA reads TGTGCCAGCTCACCACCGGATAGCGGCTATTCCTACAATGAGCAGTTCTTC. Amino acids: CASSPPDSGYSYNEQFF.

The CDR3 is CASSLDLRGYGYTF. The DNA of the CDR3 is TGTGCCAGCAGTTTAGACCTACGGGGGTATGGCTACACCTTC. This chain joins TRBV28 and TRBJ1-2; D possibly corresponds to TRBD1 (5 bases). Germline loops: CDR1 MDHEN, CDR2 SYDVKM. Trimming pared 2 bases from V and 5 bases from J, leaving 12 bases between. The CDR3 runs 14 residues.

The table lists this clone with a count of one. The chain has TRBV21-1 and TRBJ2-1; the D segment call TRBD2 is taken from the table without a DNA check. TRBV21-1 is reported as a pseudogene. The CDR3 extends over 17 amino acids. CDR3 region: CASRLRRGAFSYNEQFF. As DNA, the CDR3 is TGTGCCAGCAGGTTACGGCGGGGGGCTTTTTCCTACAATGAGCAGTTCTTC.

The chain uses TRBV5-1 and TRBJ2-7; 9 bases line up with TRBD2. The CDR3 contains 12 residues. Germline CDR1 reads SGHRS; CDR2 reads YFSETQ. The V gene end was trimmed by 5 bases and the J gene end by 5 bases; junction bases not matched to a gene: 2. CDR3 DNA sequence: TGCGCCAGCAGACCTAGCGGGAACGAGCAGTACTTC. It is translated as CASRPSGNEQYF.

The V and J genes are TRBV30 and TRBJ2-1; D unclear. This CDR3 region has 13 residues. Looked up from germline, CDR1 is GTSNPN and CDR2 is SVGIG (reference sequence). Trimming pared 0 bases from V and 5 bases from J, leaving 8 bases between. The CDR3 reads CAWSVFYHNEQFF. DNA of the CDR3: TGTGCCTGGAGTGTCTTCTACCACAATGAGCAGTTCTTC.

Concerning this clone: Distinct nucleotide sequences in the sample also encode this CDR3. The chain carries TRBV5-1 and TRBJ1-1; possible D gene TRBD1, 5 bases. Germline loops: CDR1 SGHRS, CDR2 YFSETQ. The CDR3 is made up of 13 amino acids. Trimming took 0 bases from V and 4 from J, leaving 7 bases between them. CDR3 protein: CASSLDGGTEAFF. The CDR3 DNA reads as TGCGCCAGCAGCTTGGACGGGGGCACTGAAGCTTTCTTT. Variable domain in full (rest from reference TRBV5-1 and TRBJ1-1): KAGVTQTPRYLIKTRGQQVTLSCSPISGHRSVSWYQQTPGQGLQFLFEYFSETQRNKGNFPGRFSGRQFSNSRSEMNVSTLELGDSALYLCASSLDGGTEAFFGQGTRLTVV.

The gene calls are TRBV28 and TRBJ2-7; D perhaps matches TRBD1 (5 bases). Trimming removed 2 bases at V and 2 bases at J, with 10 bases between. Germline CDR1 is MDHEN and CDR2 is SYDVKM. The CDR3 sequence is 14 residues long. The CDR3 nucleotides are TGTGCCAGCAGTTTACTTCCCAGGGCCTACGAGCAGTACTTC. Translated: CASSLLPRAYEQYF.

The rearrangement uses TRBV7-9 and TRBJ2-7; 7 nucleotides match TRBD1. J gave up 3 bases and V 7 bases, and 12 bases lay outside the gene matches. In germline, CDR1 is SEHNR, CDR2 FQNEAQ (reference sequence). This CDR3 has 15 residues. CDR3 residues: CASTHTQAGGYEQYF. CDR3 bases: TGTGCCAGCACCCACACCCAGGCAGGGGGCTACGAGCAGTACTTC.

The CDR3 sequence is CASSRGQGRDTGELFF. The CDR3 DNA reads TGTGCCAGTAGTAGGGGACAGGGGAGGGACACCGGGGAGCTGTTTTTT. The chain links TRBV19 to TRBJ2-2; 10 bases map to TRBD1. The trim removed 4 bases at V and 3 bases at J, leaving 5 bases unmatched. Germline-derived CDR1 and CDR2 are LNHDA and SQIVND (reference sequence). This CDR3 has 16 residues. Together with reference TRBV19 and TRBJ2-2, the CDR3 gives the full variable domain: DGGITQSPKYLFRKEGQNVTLSCEQNLNHDAMYWYRQDPGQGLRLIYYSQIVNDFQKGDIAEGYSVSREKKESFPLTVTSAQKNPTAFYLCASSRGQGRDTGELFFGEGSRLTVL.

The chain combines TRBV7-2 with TRBJ2-3, with 9 bases aligning to TRBD2. The CDR3 extends over 16 amino acids. Germline V gives CDR1 SGHTA, CDR2 FQGNSA. J was trimmed by 4 bases and V by 5 bases; bases with no gene match: 10. The CDR3 reads CASSPLGSGSPDTQYF. CDR3 bases: TGTGCCAGCAGCCCTCTTGGTAGCGGGAGTCCAGATACGCAGTATTTT.

The chain couples TRBV15 to TRBJ2-7; D possibly corresponds to TRBD2 (5 bases). Trimming took 0 bases from V and 6 from J, leaving 9 bases between them. Germline CDR1 reads LNHNV; CDR2 reads YYDKDF (reference sequence). CDR3 size: 13 residues. CDR3 protein: CATSRDSAGEQYF. The CDR3 DNA follows: TGTGCCACCAGCAGAGATTCTGCGGGCGAGCAGTACTTC.

The J gene is TRBJ1-3, the V gene TRBV28, with D possibly TRBD1 on 6 matching bases. The length of the CDR3 is 15 residues. The germline gives CDR1 MDHEN, CDR2 SYDVKM. The V end lost 6 bases, the J end lost 0 bases, and 12 bases lay between the germline ends. DNA of the CDR3: TGTGCCAGCAGCACAGGGACCCGCTCTGGAAACACCATATATTTT. This sequence encodes CASSTGTRSGNTIYF.

The rearrangement joins TRBV30 to TRBJ1-1; TRBD1 matches at 8 bases. The CDR3 has 15 residues. The trim removed 0 bases at V and 5 bases at J, leaving 8 bases unmatched. Germline V CDR1 and CDR2: GTSNPN, SVGIG (reference sequence). Written as DNA, the CDR3 is TGTGCCTGGAGTGTACTTCGACAGGGGAGGACTGAAGCTTTCTTT. This codes for CAWSVLRQGRTEAFF.

This clone was detected only once. The chain has TRBV11-2 and TRBJ2-5; 7 nucleotides match TRBD1. This CDR3 is 17 amino acids long. Germline assignment: CDR1 SGHAT and CDR2 FQNNGV. V shed 0 bases and J 9 bases; nucleotides not matched to a gene: 16. This CDR3 is CASSLDHLQGISRAQYF. The CDR3 DNA follows: TGTGCCAGCAGCTTAGACCACTTACAGGGGATTTCAAGGGCCCAGTACTTC.

This clone was counted a single time. The chain combines TRBV28 with TRBJ1-2; 9 bases are shared with TRBD1. Trimming at V came to 6 bases and at J to 8 bases, leaving 7 bases not matched to a gene. The germline V gene has CDR1 MDHEN and CDR2 SYDVKM. The CDR3 runs to 13 residues. The CDR3 bases are TGTGCCAGCAGCTGGGGGACAGGGTTCGGCTACACCTTC. Its protein product is CASSWGTGFGYTF.

V usage is TRBV2 and J usage is TRBJ1-1; weak D call: TRBD1 (6 bases). Trimming took 6 bases from V and 5 from J, leaving 16 bases between them. The V gene's germline CDR1 is SNHLY and CDR2 FYNNEI. The CDR3 runs to 14 residues. The CDR3 reads CASSPREGGTEAFF. The CDR3 DNA follows: TGTGCCAGCAGCCCCAGGGAGGGGGGGACTGAAGCTTTCTTT.

J is TRBJ1-5 and V is TRBV28, with D possibly TRBD1 on 5 matching bases. Germline V gene sequence: CDR1 MDHEN, CDR2 SYDVKM. With 7 bases removed from V and 4 bases from J, the gap between germline ends came to 17 bases. This CDR3 is built from 15 residues. The CDR3 loop is CASKGPGGWNQPQHF. The CDR3 nucleotides read TGTGCCAGCAAGGGACCCGGGGGATGGAATCAGCCCCAGCATTTT.

The chain links TRBV7-2 to TRBJ2-3; D gene ambiguous. Germline CDR1 reads SGHTA; CDR2 reads FQGNSA. The V and J ends lost 7 bases and 8 bases respectively, with 13 bases between them. The CDR3 totals 12 residues. CDR3 DNA sequence: TGTGCCAGCATCACCACAAGTGGTACGCAGTATTTT. Encoded protein: CASITTSGTQYF. Variable domain in full (rest from reference TRBV7-2 and TRBJ2-3): GAGVSQSPSNKVTEKGKDVELRCDPISGHTALYWYRQSLGQGLEFLIYFQGNSAPDKSGLPSDRFSAERTGGSVSTLTIQRTQQEDSAVYLCASITTSGTQYFGPGTRLTVL.

Written as DNA, the CDR3 is TGTGCCAGCAGCGTAGGGCCCTGGCCCTCCTACGAGCAGTACTTC. This sequence encodes CASSVGPWPSYEQYF. This sequence joins TRBV9 and TRBJ2-7, with unresolved D. The CDR3 runs to 15 residues. Trimming pared 0 bases from V and 0 bases from J, leaving 10 bases between. The germline CDR1 and CDR2 sequences are SGDLS and YYNGEE.

CDR3 in amino acids: CASRAKLQGGKGNQPQHF. The DNA of the CDR3 is TGTGCCAGCAGAGCTAAGCTACAGGGTGGGAAGGGCAATCAGCCCCAGCATTTT. V and J are TRBV28 and TRBJ1-5; perhaps TRBD1 as D (6 bases). The CDR3 has 18 residues. Trimming stripped 6 bases from V and 2 bases from J, with 23 bases between. CDR1 is MDHEN and CDR2 is SYDVKM in the germline V gene.